Below are 11 T cell receptor beta chains sequenced from a single sample in a study of blood T cell repertoires in COVID-19. The table came from immunoSEQ multiplex PCR; TCRdb's copy has only in-frame clones and leaves some out. The data show 130,000 to 150,000 clones, with more than 70% seen just once and about 2.3% held by the top ten. The sample consisted of peripheral blood. These receptors were taken from a human donor in a cohort sampled during active COVID-19.

The rearrangement joins TRBV6-5 to TRBJ1-3; D gene uncertain. CDR3 length: 13 amino acids. The germline V and J ends were trimmed by 6 bases and 4 bases, with 10 bases remaining between them. In germline, CDR1 is MNHEY, CDR2 SVGAGI. In nucleotides, the CDR3 is TGTGCCAGCAGCGGGCCGGGGGGAAACACCATATATTTT. It is translated as CASSGPGGNTIYF.

The chain joins TRBV28 to TRBJ2-6; 13 bases map to TRBD2. This CDR3 has 19 amino acids. The ends lost 0 bases at V and 2 bases at J; junction bases unmatched: 4. Germline-derived CDR1 and CDR2 are MDHEN and SYDVKM. CDR3 amino acids: CASSLWRTSGSTGANVLTF. The CDR3 nucleotides read TGTGCCAGCAGTTTATGGCGGACTAGCGGGAGTACTGGGGCCAACGTCCTGACTTTC. Using reference TRBV28 and TRBJ2-6 for the parts outside the CDR3, the full variable domain is DVKVTQSSRYLVKRTGEKVFLECVQDMDHENMFWYRQDPGLGLRLIYFSYDVKMKEKGDIPEGYSVSREKKERFSLILESASTNQTSMYLCASSLWRTSGSTGANVLTFGAGSRLTVL.

The rearrangement uses TRBV19 and TRBJ1-1; TRBD1 agrees at 7 bases. CDR3 size: 14 residues. Per the germline V gene, CDR1 is LNHDA and CDR2 is SQIVND (reference sequence). Trimming removed 4 bases from V and 0 bases from J; junction bases left unmatched: 2. The CDR3, as DNA: TGTGCCAGTAGTACGGGACAGTTGAACACTGAAGCTTTCTTT. This gives the protein CASSTGQLNTEAFF.

CDR3 region: CASSGGLAYNEQFF. The DNA for the CDR3 is TGTGCCAGCAGCGGGGGACTAGCTTACAATGAGCAGTTCTTC. V and J are TRBV9 and TRBJ2-1; 9 positions agree with TRBD2. This CDR3 has 14 residues. Germline CDR1 and CDR2: SGDLS and YYNGEE. V shed 3 bases, J shed 4 bases, and the junction held 2 bases outside the gene matches.

The V and J genes are TRBV19 and TRBJ2-2; 13 nucleotides agree with TRBD2. The germline CDR1 and CDR2 sequences are LNHDA and SQIVND (reference sequence). The length of the CDR3 is 15 residues. V was clipped by 6 bases and J by 7 bases; unmatched bases: 5. For the CDR3, the DNA is TGTGCCAGTAGCGGACTAGCGGGAGTCGGCGGGGAGCTGTTTTTT. Its translation: CASSGLAGVGGELFF.

The chain carries TRBV5-1 and TRBJ2-2, with TRBD1 matching over 11 bases. This CDR3 comprises 15 residues. In germline, CDR1 is SGHRS, CDR2 YFSETQ. The V gene end was trimmed by 4 bases and the J gene end by 5 bases; junction bases not matched to a gene: 4. CDR3 sequence reads: CASSPDRGLTGELFF. The CDR3 DNA sequence: TGCGCCAGCAGCCCGGACAGGGGGCTTACCGGGGAGCTGTTTTTT.

The V call is TRBV28, the J call TRBJ2-7; 9 bases are a match to TRBD1. Looked up from germline, CDR1 is MDHEN and CDR2 is SYDVKM. The CDR3 runs 15 residues. V gave up 2 bases and J gave up 2 bases; unmatched junction bases: 4. This chain's CDR3 is CASSLGGQGPYEQYF. The CDR3 DNA reads TGTGCCAGCAGTTTAGGGGGACAGGGACCCTACGAGCAGTACTTC.

The chain employs TRBV29-1 and TRBJ2-1; 8 bases fit TRBD2. There are 14 residues in the CDR3. CDR1 and CDR2 from the germline V gene are SQVTM and ANQGSEA. With V trimmed by 6 bases and J by 9 bases, 13 bases remained unmatched. The CDR3 here is CSVTGLAGYGEQFF. The CDR3 DNA is TGCAGCGTAACCGGACTAGCTGGGTACGGTGAGCAGTTCTTC.

The V call is TRBV9, the J call TRBJ2-5; no clear D gene. Germline V lookup: CDR1 SGDLS, CDR2 YYNGEE. Trimming stripped 0 bases from V and 5 bases from J, with 14 bases between. There are 15 residues in the CDR3. CDR3 bases: TGTGCCAGCAGCGTAGGCAATAGAATTGCGGAGACCCAGTACTTC. Its translation is CASSVGNRIAETQYF.

The chain is built from TRBV21-1 and TRBJ1-1; the table's D call of TRBD1 was not tested on the DNA. TRBV21-1 is listed as a pseudogene. CDR3 length: 22 amino acids. CDR3 region: CASSKDNLTGGEPYTGNTEAFF. Written as DNA, the CDR3 is TGTGCCAGCAGCAAAGATAATTTGACAGGGGGCGAGCCCTATACAGGGAACACTGAAGCTTTCTTT.

This clone was counted a single time. The rearrangement uses TRBV5-6 and TRBJ1-1; D is unclear. This CDR3 is built from 14 residues. V shed 4 bases and J shed 0 bases, with 10 bases lying between them. Germline V gene sequence: CDR1 SGHDT, CDR2 YYEEEE. CDR3 bases: TGTGCCAGCAGCGTTCGGACTGTGAACACTGAAGCTTTCTTT. This encodes CASSVRTVNTEAFF.